The 26 T cell receptor beta chains presented below share a single source sample, sequenced in a study of neurological immune-mediated disorders. Each CDR3 protein gets one entry after TCRdb re-called the 5' RACE reads with MiXCR. Here the sample spans around 68,000 distinct CDR3 sequences, 3.5% to 4.5% being singletons. Source material: PBMCs. All receptors come from a man aged 50 to 60 with multiple sclerosis.

In its sample, this clonotype was seen many times. The V gene is TRBV20-1, the J gene TRBJ2-7; D might be TRBD1 (5 bases). V lost 3 bases and J 2 bases, leaving 11 bases between the germline ends. The CDR3 loop spans 13 amino acids. The V gene's germline CDR1 is DFQATT and CDR2 SNEGSKA (reference sequence). CDR3 bases: TGCAGTGCTAGTTTCGCAGGGCCCTACGAGCAGTACTTC. Its protein product is CSASFAGPYEQYF.

This clonotype was detected a few times. At one end, the junction sequence differs from germline, possibly due to a read error. The chain recombines TRBV20-1 with TRBJ1-5, with D maybe TRBD1 (5 bases). Germline lookup yields CDR1 DFQATT and CDR2 SNEGSKA (reference sequence). The CDR3 totals 13 residues. The CDR3 loop reads CSVEAGMNQPQNF. DNA of the CDR3: TGCAGCGTGGAGGCAGGGATGAATCAGCCCCAGAATTTT.

The table lists this clonotype with many counts. J is TRBJ2-3 and V is TRBV6-5; 9 nucleotides match TRBD2. This CDR3 has 17 residues. Trimming removed 0 bases from V and 3 bases from J; junction bases left unmatched: 7. CDR1 and CDR2 (germline): MNHEY, SVGAGI. DNA of the CDR3: TGTGCCAGCAGTTACTCGCTTGCGGGGGGGCCGACAGATACGCAGTATTTT. It is translated as CASSYSLAGGPTDTQYF.

This clonotype was seen many times. This chain uses TRBV15 with TRBJ1-5; unclear D gene. V was clipped by 0 bases and J by 4 bases, with 1 base between them. The CDR3 is 12 amino acids. CDR1 is LNHNV and CDR2 is YYDKDF in the germline V gene (reference sequence). The CDR3 sequence is CATSRDNQPQHF. CDR3 sequence (DNA): TGTGCCACCAGCAGAGATAATCAGCCCCAGCATTTT.

There are many counts of this clonotype. The J gene is TRBJ1-1, the V gene TRBV20-1; no clear D gene. Germline V gene lookup returns CDR1 DFQATT and CDR2 SNEGSKA (reference sequence). There are 13 residues in the CDR3. The V and J ends lost 0 bases and 8 bases respectively, with 13 bases between them. The CDR3 DNA reads as TGCAGTGCTAGAGATACTTTGGGGTGGGAAGCTTTCTTT. It specifies CSARDTLGWEAFF.

This clonotype appeared many times. This chain links TRBV28 with TRBJ2-3, with 7 bases fitting TRBD1. This CDR3 contains 14 residues. The J segment lost 5 bases and the V segment lost 7 bases, leaving 9 bases of the junction unmatched. The V gene's germline CDR1 is MDHEN and CDR2 SYDVKM. CDR3 region: CASTQDRIGDTQYF. In nucleotides, the CDR3 is TGTGCCAGCACCCAGGACAGGATCGGAGATACGCAGTATTTT.

This clonotype occurred many times. The chain uses TRBV5-6 and TRBJ2-1; D is perhaps TRBD1 or TRBD2 (5 bases each). The V end was cut by 0 bases, the J end by 2 bases, with 12 bases between. The CDR3 covers 16 residues. CDR1 is SGHDT and CDR2 is YYEEEE in the germline V gene. The CDR3 coding sequence is TGTGCCAGCAGCTTGGCCGGTGGGGACCCCTACAATGAGCAGTTCTTC. Amino acid sequence: CASSLAGGDPYNEQFF.

The sample holds many counts of this clonotype. The J gene is TRBJ2-7, the V gene TRBV7-2, with D possibly TRBD1 on 5 matching bases. V was clipped by 3 bases and J by 6 bases, with 15 bases between them. The length of the CDR3 is 14 residues. The V gene's germline CDR1 is SGHTA and CDR2 FQGNSA. CDR3 nucleotide sequence: TGTGCCAGCAGCTTTCTCTTTCAGGGCGGCGAGCAGTACTTC. This codes for CASSFLFQGGEQYF.

This clonotype was counted many times. The V and J genes are TRBV7-2 and TRBJ1-1; 8 bases are a match to TRBD1. The CDR3 is 16 amino acids. Germline V gene data show CDR1 as SGHTA and CDR2 as FQGNSA. Trimming removed 5 bases from V and 0 bases from J; junction bases left unmatched: 8. In nucleotides, the CDR3 is TGTGCCAGCAGCCCAAGGACAGGGAGAATGAACACTGAAGCTTTCTTT. This sequence encodes CASSPRTGRMNTEAFF.

This clonotype was observed many times. The V call is TRBV12-5, the J call TRBJ2-1; D is perhaps TRBD2 (6 bases). The CDR3 covers 14 residues. The V gene's germline CDR1 is LGHNT and CDR2 FRNRAP. Trimming took off 6 bases at V and 5 bases at J, with 14 bases between the two ends. CDR3 protein: CASGRGSLNNEQFF. CDR3 nucleotides: TGTGCTAGTGGCCGGGGGTCTCTGAACAATGAGCAGTTCTTC.

This clonotype was seen repeatedly, ten times or more. V and J are TRBV5-1 and TRBJ2-1, with 11 nucleotides matching TRBD2. This CDR3 is 17 amino acids long. The germline gives CDR1 SGHRS, CDR2 YFSETQ. J lost 3 bases, V lost 1 base, and 6 bases had no gene match. DNA of the CDR3: TGCGCCAGCAGCTTGATAGCGGGGGGGTCCCTCTACAATGAGCAGTTCTTC. Its translation: CASSLIAGGSLYNEQFF.

This clonotype came up a few times. One end of the junction varies from germline; a read error may be responsible. The genes are TRBV4-2 and TRBJ1-5, with D uncertain. The CDR3 spans 15 residues. Per germline, CDR1 LGHNA and CDR2 YNFKEQ. This CDR3 reads CANSQGIPTDQPQHF. The CDR3 DNA follows: TGTGCCAACAGCCAAGGGATACCAACGGATCAGCCCCAGCATTTT.

This sequence joins TRBV14 and TRBJ1-1, with TRBD1 as a possible D gene (6 bases). The germline CDR1 and CDR2 sequences are SGHDN and FVKESK. V dropped 4 bases and J dropped 3 bases, with 15 bases sitting between them. The CDR3 runs to 15 residues. For the CDR3, the DNA is TGTGCCAGCAGCCGACTCGGGACACCGGACACTGAAGCTTTCTTT. Translation gives CASSRLGTPDTEAFF.

In this sample, this clonotype turned up many times. V gene TRBV7-9 combines with J gene TRBJ2-1, with TRBD1 as a possible D gene (5 bases). The germline V gene encodes CDR1 SEHNR and CDR2 FQNEAQ (reference sequence). The V end lost 8 bases, the J end lost 5 bases, and 16 bases lay between the germline ends. This CDR3 spans 14 amino acids. Written as DNA, the CDR3 is TGTGCCAGCCTCAGGGTAGGTGGAAACAATGAGCAGTTCTTC. This translates into CASLRVGGNNEQFF. The complete variable domain, with remaining parts taken from reference TRBV7-9 and TRBJ2-1, reads DTGVSQNPRHKITKRGQNVTFRCDPISEHNRLYWYRQTLGQGPEFLTYFQNEAQLEKSRLLSDRFSAERPKGSFSTLEIQRTEQGDSAMYLCASLRVGGNNEQFFGPGTRLTVL.

There are a few counts of this clonotype. V is TRBV20-1 and J is TRBJ1-1; TRBD1 matches 11 bases. CDR1 and CDR2 from the germline V gene are DFQATT and SNEGSKA (reference sequence). V shed 4 bases, J shed 5 bases, and the junction held 6 bases outside the gene matches. The CDR3 is made up of 14 amino acids. The CDR3: CSAIWTGGRTEAFF. For the CDR3, the DNA is TGCAGTGCTATTTGGACAGGGGGCCGAACTGAAGCTTTCTTT.

Many counts were recorded for this clonotype. J is TRBJ1-2 and V is TRBV15; D unresolved. CDR3 length equals 16 residues. CDR1 and CDR2 (germline): LNHNV, YYDKDF (reference sequence). The V gene lost 4 bases and the J gene lost 5 bases, with 20 bases spanning the gap. For the CDR3, the DNA is TGTGCCACCAGCAACCCAGGAGAGCCCAGAACTTATGGCTACACCTTC. Residues: CATSNPGEPRTYGYTF.

This clonotype was recorded many times. The chain combines TRBV7-8 with TRBJ2-2, with D perhaps matching TRBD1 (6 bases). V was trimmed by 1 base and J by 0 bases, leaving 12 bases between them. Germline lookup yields CDR1 SGHVS and CDR2 FQNEAQ. The CDR3 spans 17 residues. The CDR3 sequence is CASSLVLTGPNTGELFF. The CDR3, as DNA: TGTGCCAGCAGCTTAGTTCTAACAGGGCCGAACACCGGGGAGCTGTTTTTT.

This clonotype was observed many times. The rearrangement uses TRBV29-1 and TRBJ1-4; D possibly corresponds to TRBD1 (5 bases). The V gene's germline CDR1 is SQVTM and CDR2 ANQGSEA. The CDR3 runs to 13 residues. V lost 4 bases, J lost 3 bases, and 9 bases lay in between. The DNA of the CDR3 is TGCAGCGTTGCATGGGGCGCTAATGAAAAACTGTTTTTT. It translates to CSVAWGANEKLFF. The full variable domain, completed using reference TRBV29-1 and TRBJ1-4, is SAVISQKPSRDICQRGTSLTIQCQVDSQVTMMFWYRQQPGQSLTLIATANQGSEATYESGFVIDKFPISRPNLTFSTLTVSNMSPEDSSIYLCSVAWGANEKLFFGSGTQLSVL.

Many counts were recorded for this clonotype. The V call is TRBV6-2 or TRBV6-3, the J call TRBJ2-2; D uncertain. V was cut by 5 bases and J by 3 bases, with 1 base left in between. The CDR3 has 11 residues. Germline loops: CDR1 MNHEY, CDR2 SVGEGT. CDR3 DNA sequence: TGTGCCAGCAGTCACACCGGGGAGCTGTTTTTT. Residues: CASSHTGELFF.

This clonotype was seen many times. V and J are TRBV6-5 and TRBJ1-5, with D perhaps matching TRBD1 (5 bases). The CDR3 totals 15 residues. V was shortened by 8 bases and J by 2 bases, with 16 bases between the two germline ends. Per germline, CDR1 MNHEY and CDR2 SVGAGI. CDR3 in amino acids: CASLIGRVGNQPQHF. CDR3 sequence (DNA): TGTGCCAGCCTAATCGGCAGGGTTGGCAATCAGCCCCAGCATTTT.

This clonotype showed up many times. This chain joins TRBV9 and TRBJ2-3; 9 bases match TRBD2. The junction had 0 bases not matched to a gene; V was cut back by 0 bases and J by 1 base. Looked up from germline, CDR1 is SGDLS and CDR2 is YYNGEE. This CDR3 is built from 15 residues. The CDR3 here is CASSVGTSGTDTQYF. DNA of the CDR3: TGTGCCAGCAGCGTAGGGACTAGCGGCACAGATACGCAGTATTTT.

This clonotype was found many times. This chain joins TRBV7-9 and TRBJ1-2, with unresolved D. The CDR3 sequence is 12 residues long. Looked up from germline, CDR1 is SEHNR and CDR2 is FQNEAQ (reference sequence). Trimming took off 8 bases at V and 4 bases at J, with 11 bases between the two ends. The CDR3 sequence: CASWEGSYGYTF. CDR3 coding DNA: TGTGCCAGCTGGGAGGGTAGCTATGGCTACACCTTC.

This clonotype was seen many times. The chain has TRBV3-1 and TRBJ1-4; D is perhaps TRBD1 (5 bases). This CDR3 spans 17 amino acids. Germline CDR1 LGHDT, CDR2 YNNKEL (reference sequence). The ends were cut back, 3 bases at V and 0 bases at J, with 14 bases in the middle. The CDR3 DNA follows: TGTGCCAGCAGCCACCCAGGCCGGGGGGCAACTAATGAAAAACTGTTTTTT. It codes for CASSHPGRGATNEKLFF.

The V gene is TRBV20-1, the J gene TRBJ2-4, with 10 bases that match TRBD2. Germline loops: CDR1 DFQATT, CDR2 SNEGSKA (reference sequence). The CDR3 covers 17 residues. Trimming took 1 base from V and 2 from J; bases not matched to a gene: 8. CDR3 amino acids: CSARGILAGAPKNIQYF. CDR3 coding DNA: TGCAGTGCTAGAGGAATCCTAGCGGGGGCCCCCAAAAACATTCAGTACTTC.

There are many counts of this clonotype. The V gene is TRBV3-1, the J gene TRBJ2-3; D gene uncertain. Per germline, CDR1 LGHDT and CDR2 YNNKEL (reference sequence). The CDR3 is 14 amino acids. The V end was cut by 1 base, the J end by 0 bases, with 5 bases between. CDR3 sequence: CASSQGRSTDTQYF. CDR3 sequence (DNA): TGTGCCAGCAGCCAAGGGAGAAGCACAGATACGCAGTATTTT.

This clonotype was seen ten or more times. CDR3 amino acids: CASSNGQNTEAFF. In nucleotides, the CDR3 is TGTGCCAGCAGCAATGGACAGAACACTGAAGCTTTCTTT. V gene TRBV6-2 or TRBV6-3 combines with J gene TRBJ1-1; D may be TRBD1 (5 bases). The germline gives CDR1 MNHEY, CDR2 SVGEGT. CDR3 length equals 13 residues. V gave up 6 bases and J gave up 1 base, with 9 bases separating them.